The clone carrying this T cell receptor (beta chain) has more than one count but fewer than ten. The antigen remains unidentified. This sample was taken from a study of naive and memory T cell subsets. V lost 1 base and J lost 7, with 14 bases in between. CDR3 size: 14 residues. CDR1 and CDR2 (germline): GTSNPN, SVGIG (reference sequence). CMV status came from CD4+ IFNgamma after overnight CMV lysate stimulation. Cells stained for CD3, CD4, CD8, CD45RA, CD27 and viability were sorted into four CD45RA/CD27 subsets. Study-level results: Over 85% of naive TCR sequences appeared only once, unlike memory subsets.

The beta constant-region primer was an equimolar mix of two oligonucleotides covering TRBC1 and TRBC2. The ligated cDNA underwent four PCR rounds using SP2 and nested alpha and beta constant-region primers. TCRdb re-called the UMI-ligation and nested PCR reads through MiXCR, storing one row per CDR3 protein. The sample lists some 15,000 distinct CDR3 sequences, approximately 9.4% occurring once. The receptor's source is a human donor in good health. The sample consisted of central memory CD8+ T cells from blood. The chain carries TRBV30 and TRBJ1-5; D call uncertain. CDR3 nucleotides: TGTGCCTGGAGTGCGGGCCTCTGGGGACAGCCCCAGCATTTT. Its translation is CAWSAGLWGQPQHF.